The T cell receptor (beta chain) under discussion was sequenced for a study of blood T cell repertoires in COVID-19. The CDR3 runs to 14 residues. V trimming: 6 bases; J trimming: 5 bases; junction bases outside the gene matches: 6. Germline V gene data show CDR1 as LNHDA and CDR2 as SQIVND (reference sequence). Original methodology: The authors estimated nucleated cell counts from reference gene primer amplification. Generated by immunoSEQ multiplex PCR, the TCRdb table keeps only in-frame clones and is missing some. V and J calls and clone size are copied from that table; D and trimming were computed from the DNA. This table holds about 67,000 clones, more than 70% found once.

Source material: peripheral blood. The gene calls are TRBV19 and TRBJ2-5; 10 bases are a match to TRBD1. The TCR was taken from a woman aged 55-70 years with acute or convalescent COVID-19. CDR3 nucleotides: TGTGCCAGTAGGGGACAGGGGATAGGGGAGACCCAGTACTTC. Translation gives CASRGQGIGETQYF.